A single sample is the source of the 8 T cell receptor delta chains below, sequenced in a study of gamma-delta chains in newborns, infants, children. TCRdb applied CATT to the reads for clone calling. The table includes several thousand delta-chain clones, under 2.5% detected once. The sample taken for sequencing was blood. These receptors originate from a child who was a newborn, infant or young child, either healthy, febrile or measles-vaccinated (not recorded which).

This clone was seen a handful of times. This DNA translates differently at residue 14 from the TCRdb protein, which is that of a much larger clone; a read error is likely, and the protein shown is the DNA's own translation. The rearrangement links TRDV2 to TRDJ3, with TRDD3 matching 10 bases. Germline V gene sequence: CDR1 GEAIGNYY, CDR2 EKD. CDR3 length equals 19 residues. This CDR3 is CACDTVLGDFSWDARQMFF. CDR3 nucleotides: TGTGCCTGTGACACCGTACTGGGGGATTTCTCCTGGGACGCCCGACAGATGTTTTTC.

This clone came up a few times. TCRdb attributes to this sequence the protein of a much larger clone, which differs from the DNA translation at residue 10; a read error is likely, and the protein displayed is translated from the DNA. V gene TRDV2 combines with J gene TRDJ2; 9 nucleotides agree with TRDD3. Unmatched junction bases numbered 5, after V lost 0 bases and J lost 13 bases. The CDR3 is 13 residues long. The germline gives CDR1 GEAIGNYY, CDR2 EKD. DNA for the CDR3: TGTGCCTGTGACACCTGGGGGATATCACGACTCTTCTTT. Its protein product is CACDTWGISRLFF.

About this clone: This DNA's translation differs at residue 4 from TCRdb's protein, which comes from a much larger clone; a read error is likely, and the protein shown is translated from the DNA. This chain joins TRDV2 and TRDJ2, with TRDD3 identical over 8 bases. This CDR3 comprises 14 residues. CDR1 and CDR2 from the germline V gene are GEAIGNYY and EKD. Trimming at V came to 5 bases and at J to 5 bases, leaving 6 bases not matched to a gene. The CDR3 loop reads CACGKVGDTAQLFF. The CDR3, as DNA: TGTGCCTGTGGCAAAGTGGGGGATACAGCACAACTCTTCTTT.

To note about this clone: A much bigger clone sits one base away, suggesting this may be a read error. This chain links TRDV1 with TRDJ2; 11 positions match TRDD3. CDR3 size: 21 residues. Germline values: CDR1 TSWWSYY, CDR2 QGS. The V segment lost 4 bases and the J segment 9 bases; nucleotides outside the gene matches: 25. CDR3 loop: CALGASSVRSLYWGIETQLFF. CDR3 in DNA: TGTGCTCTTGGGGCCTCCTCGGTCCGCTCCTTGTACTGGGGGATAGAGACACAACTCTTCTTT.

By share, this clone counts as medium-sized. Additional DNA sequences in this sample encode the identical CDR3. The chain joins TRDV2 to TRDJ3; 10 bases map to TRDD3. Germline CDR1 and CDR2: GEAIGNYY and EKD. The trim removed 1 base at V and 0 bases at J, leaving 5 bases unmatched. The CDR3 covers 19 residues. CDR3 protein: CACDTGGYRSSWDTRQMFF. The CDR3 DNA follows: TGTGCCTGTGACACTGGGGGATACCGGAGCTCCTGGGACACCCGACAGATGTTTTTC.

This clone was recorded a few times. A much larger clone differs from this one at a single base, so this may be a read error. At the DNA level, this CDR3 is encoded by other sequences in the same sample as well. The rearrangement uses TRAV29/DV5 and TRDJ1; 7 nucleotides agree with TRDD3. Germline V gene data show CDR1 as NSMFDY and CDR2 as ISSIKDK. The CDR3 is 18 residues long. In DNA, the CDR3 is TGTGCAGCAAAGGGGGGGCCTGGGGATATGGGGTACACCGATAAACTCATCTTC. It is translated as CAAKGGPGDMGYTDKLIF. The full variable domain, rest sourced from reference TRAV29/DV5 and TRDJ1, is DQQVKQNSPSLSVQEGRISILNCDYTNSMFDYFLWYKKYPAEGPTFLISISSIKDKNEDGRFTVFLNKSAKHLSLHIVPSQPGDSAVYFCAAKGGPGDMGYTDKLIFGKGTRVTVEP.

Points on this clone: TCRdb's protein, taken from a much larger clone, differs from this DNA's translation at residue 3, likely owing to a read error; the protein displayed comes from the DNA. The V gene is TRDV2, the J gene TRDJ2; 13 bases agree with TRDD3. The CDR3 consists of 20 residues. The germline V gene encodes CDR1 GEAIGNYY and CDR2 EKD. The CDR3 region is CASDTVLGDTPLRATAQLFF. DNA for the CDR3: TGTGCCAGTGACACCGTACTGGGGGATACGCCATTAAGGGCGACAGCACAACTCTTCTTT.

This clone was observed a handful of times. A far larger clone is just one base off, so this is likely a read error. The same CDR3 is also encoded by other DNA sequences in this sample. The genes are TRDV2 and TRDJ3; D is possibly TRDD3 (6 bases). Germline V gene sequence: CDR1 GEAIGNYY, CDR2 EKD. Deletions cut 7 bases from V and 5 bases from J, with 20 bases between. This CDR3 has 17 residues. Here the CDR3 reads CACDLATGNRDTRQMFF. CDR3 coding DNA: TGTGCCTGCGACCTGGCTACTGGGAACCGGGACACCCGACAGATGTTTTTC.